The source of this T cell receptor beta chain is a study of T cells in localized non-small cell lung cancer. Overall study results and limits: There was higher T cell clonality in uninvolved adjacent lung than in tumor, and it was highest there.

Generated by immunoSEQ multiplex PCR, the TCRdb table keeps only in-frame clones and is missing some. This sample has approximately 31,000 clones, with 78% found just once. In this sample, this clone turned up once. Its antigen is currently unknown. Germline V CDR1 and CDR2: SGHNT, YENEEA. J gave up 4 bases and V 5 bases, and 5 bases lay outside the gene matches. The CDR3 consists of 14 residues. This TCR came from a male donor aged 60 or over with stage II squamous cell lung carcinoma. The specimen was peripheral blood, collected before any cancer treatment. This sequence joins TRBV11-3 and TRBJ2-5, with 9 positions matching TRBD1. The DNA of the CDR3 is TGTGCCAGCAGCACACAGGGGGCTGGAGAGACCCAGTACTTC. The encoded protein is CASSTQGAGETQYF.